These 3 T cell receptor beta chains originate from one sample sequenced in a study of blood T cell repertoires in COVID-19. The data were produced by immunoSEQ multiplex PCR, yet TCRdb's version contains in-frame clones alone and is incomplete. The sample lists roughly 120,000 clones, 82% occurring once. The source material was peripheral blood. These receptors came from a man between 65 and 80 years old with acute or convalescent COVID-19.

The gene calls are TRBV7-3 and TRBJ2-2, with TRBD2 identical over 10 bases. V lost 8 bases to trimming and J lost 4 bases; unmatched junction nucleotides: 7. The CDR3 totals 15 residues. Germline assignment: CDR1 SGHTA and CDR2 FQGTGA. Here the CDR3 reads CASATSGEVTGELFF. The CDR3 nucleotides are TGTGCCAGCGCCACTAGCGGGGAGGTCACCGGGGAGCTGTTTTTT.

CDR3 nucleotide sequence: TGTGCCACAAGGGACAGGGCCTACGAGCAGTACTTC. Its protein product is CATRDRAYEQYF. The chain joins TRBV27 to TRBJ2-7; the match to TRBD1 covers 9 bases. CDR3 size: 12 residues. CDR1 MNHEY and CDR2 SMNVEV come from the germline V gene (reference sequence). Trimming removed 10 bases from V and 2 bases from J; junction bases left unmatched: 3.

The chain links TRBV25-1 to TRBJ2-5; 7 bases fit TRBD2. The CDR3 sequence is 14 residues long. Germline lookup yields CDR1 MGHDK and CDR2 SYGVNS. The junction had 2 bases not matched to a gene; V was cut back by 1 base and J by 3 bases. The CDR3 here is CASSESGREETQYF. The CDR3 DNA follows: TGTGCCAGCAGTGAATCGGGGAGGGAAGAGACCCAGTACTTC.